Below, one T cell receptor (beta chain) is given with its context. There is no known antigen for this receptor. No base quality information exists; no much larger clone differs at one position. The data belong to a study of vaccination and CD4 T cells after COVID-19 (dated by TCRdb to 2022 to 2024). With respect to the entire study: SARS-CoV-2 positivity had been established in the convalescent patients by nasal swab PCR, and mild disease was recorded in eight to ten of these patients and severe disease in one. In the convalescent cohort there were six males and four females, among whom were two Hispanic individuals, seven Caucasians, two Asians and one multiracial person. Post-vaccine blood samples were taken a median of 72 days after the second vaccine dose, with a range of roughly 13 to 250 days. Two doses of either the Pfizer-BioNTech BNT162b2 vaccine (n=8) or the Moderna mRNA-1273 vaccine (n=2) were administered to participants. In 10 COVID-19 convalescent patients and a few infection-naive healthy vaccine recipients, researchers compared the spike-specific CD4+ TCR repertoire from before mRNA vaccination with the repertoire from after. Culture stimuli were overlapping spike peptide pools from SARS-CoV-2 and from the common cold coronaviruses HCoV-NL63, HCoV-OC43 and HCoV-229E. In control cultures, a CEFX viral epitope pool was used as positive control, an HIV-1 Nef peptide pool was used as negative control, or no peptide was added. Post-COVID blood samples were collected from convalescent patients a median of around 96 days after diagnosis, with a range of about 35 to 170 days.

Its CDR3 holds 14 amino acids, cysteine through phenylalanine. Only the CDR3 part of the read is kept: 42 bases, read in frame from the first base. The junction shows trimming of 5 bases on V and 7 bases on J, plus 14 bases between the germline ends. Library construction relied on PCR. TCR sequencing of DNA from cultured CD4+ T cells used the Oncomine TCR Beta short-read assay at the Johns Hopkins FTIC core. The QIAamp micro DNA kit was used to extract genomic DNA from the cultured CD4+ T cells. Oncomine TCR Beta libraries made from cultured CD4+ T cells were pooled using unique dual indexes and sequenced on an Illumina iSeq 100. In the paper's pipeline: Non-productive sequences were filtered out, and CDR3s that did not start with C, did not end with F or W, or were shorter than 7 amino acids were discarded. Antigen-specific clonotypes were identified using the MANAFEST web application through comparison of peptide-stimulated wells with reference and other culture wells. For a clone to be called positive, the clone needed an FDR below 0.05, an odds ratio above 5, and a productive frequency above 0.1% in at least two of three replicate wells. A clonotype was classed as cross-reactive if the clonotype showed significant expansion both in SARS-CoV-2 spike wells and in at least one common cold coronavirus spike condition. Levenshtein distances (stringdist) and unrooted phylogenetic trees (ape) in R version 3.6.1 were used to assess CDR3 homology. TCRdb handled the public reads itself, with Q25 trimming in fastp and clone calling in MiXCR, and kept productive beta chains. Every distinct CDR3 protein forms one entry, paired with its most common genes and DNA. It is TCRdb's table, rather than the study itself, that gives the V and J calls and clone size. The table for this sample lists approximately 21,000 distinct CDR3 sequences; 67% of them were counted only once. The biggest ten clones account for around 7.3% of the sample.

Points the paper makes about the study in general: The study included relatively few convalescent patients and did not analyze early timepoints after natural infection. Of the vaccine-specific clones found in convalescent patients, nearly all (304 of 307) were mono-reactive for SARS-CoV-2 spike instead of being cross-reactive with common cold coronaviruses. Among convalescent patients, a median around 83% of the SARS-CoV-2-reactive clones seen after vaccination appeared only after vaccination, which suggests priming specific to the vaccine. Although the median number of SARS-CoV-2-reactive clonotypes went up from fewer than 25 after infection to more than 30 after vaccination, the increase was not significant.

The sample's treatment or condition, from its label and the paper: approximately 9-day PBMC culture with coronavirus spike peptide pools or control peptides (ViraFEST assay). The study used the ViraFEST assay, which expanded antigen-specific T cells with peptide pools and then identified expanded clonotypes by TCR sequencing. The convalescent patients' positive SARS-CoV-2 PCR tests fell between March and December 2020, which was before the Alpha, Beta and Delta variants emerged in the United States. Under 2.5 million PBMCs per well were cultured in IMDM with 5% human AB serum and 8.5 to 10 IU/ml IL-2, plus 10 ug/ml peptide pools. Half of the culture medium was replaced with fresh IL-2-containing medium on days 3 and 7. After around 11 days of culture, CD4+ T cells were isolated by negative selection using the EasySep CD4+ T cell isolation kit. Ficoll-Paque Plus gradient centrifugation was used to isolate PBMCs from whole blood, and the isolated PBMCs were then either used fresh or cryopreserved at -140C. Triplicate wells were generally used for each culture condition.

The TCR originated in a human donor who had recovered from COVID-19. The V and J genes are TRBV12-3 or TRBV12-4 and TRBJ1-4, and the D gene may be TRBD1, 6 bases matching. The sequenced sample consisted of CD4+ T cells from blood, cultured in vitro. Here the CDR3 is given as CASSLTGGAEKLFF. DNA sequence: TGTGCCAGCAGTCTCACGGGGGGCGCTGAAAAACTGTTTTTT.